This T cell receptor (beta chain) was identified during a study of OX40 agonist ivuxolimab in advanced cancers. Findings and limits, study-wide: The authors did not determine the antigen specificity of the expanded peripheral T cells.

A remark on this clone: Antigen: not known. The germline gene is not matched at one end of the junction; a read error may be the cause.

CDR1 is SSHAT, CDR2 FNYEAQ, per germline (reference sequence). This CDR3 is built from 13 residues. Measured with immunoSEQ multiplex PCR; TCRdb has only the in-frame clones, and not every one. The repertoire holds 65,000 to 90,000 clones, with 85% as singletons. The sequenced sample was CD4+ or CD8+ T cells sorted from blood, obtained in a trial of the OX40 agonist ivuxolimab. The sequence was obtained from an adult with an advanced solid tumor such as melanoma, head and neck, liver or kidney cancer. The chain recombines TRBV7-7 with TRBJ2-1, with a possible D match to TRBD1 (6 bases). The CDR3 sequence is CASSLMGANEQFF. The CDR3 DNA sequence: TGTGCTAGCAGCTTGATGGGGGCAAATGAGCAGTTCTTC.